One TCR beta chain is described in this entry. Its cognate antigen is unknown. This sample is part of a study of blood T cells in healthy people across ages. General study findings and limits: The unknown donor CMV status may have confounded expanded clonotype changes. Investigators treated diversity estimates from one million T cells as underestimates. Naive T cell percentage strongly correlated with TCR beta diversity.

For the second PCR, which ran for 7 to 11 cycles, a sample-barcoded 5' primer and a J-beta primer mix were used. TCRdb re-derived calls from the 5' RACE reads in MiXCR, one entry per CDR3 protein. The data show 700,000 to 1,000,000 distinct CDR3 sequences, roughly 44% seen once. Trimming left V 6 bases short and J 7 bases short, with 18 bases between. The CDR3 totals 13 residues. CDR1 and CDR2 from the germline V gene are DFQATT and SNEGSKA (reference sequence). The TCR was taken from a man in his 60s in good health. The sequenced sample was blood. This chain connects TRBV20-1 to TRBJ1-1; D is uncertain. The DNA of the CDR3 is TGCAGTGCGAGACATGCATCCCATCATGAAGCTTTCTTT. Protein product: CSARHASHHEAFF.